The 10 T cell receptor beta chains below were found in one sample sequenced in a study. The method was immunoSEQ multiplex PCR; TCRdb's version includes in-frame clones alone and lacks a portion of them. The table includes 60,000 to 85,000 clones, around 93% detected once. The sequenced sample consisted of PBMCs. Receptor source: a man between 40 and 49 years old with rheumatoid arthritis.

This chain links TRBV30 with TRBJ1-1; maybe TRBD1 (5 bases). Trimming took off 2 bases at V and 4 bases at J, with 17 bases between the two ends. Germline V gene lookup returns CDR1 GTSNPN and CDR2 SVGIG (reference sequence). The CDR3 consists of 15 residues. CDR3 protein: CAWSPRGPGGTEAFF. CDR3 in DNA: TGTGCCTGGAGTCCCCGGGGCCCAGGCGGCACTGAAGCTTTCTTT. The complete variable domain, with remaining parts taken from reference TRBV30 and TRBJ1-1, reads SQTIHQWPATLVQPVGSPLSLECTVEGTSNPNLYWYRQAAGRGLQLLFYSVGIGQISSEVPQNLSASRPQDRQFILSSKKLLLSDSGFYLCAWSPRGPGGTEAFFGQGTRLTVV.

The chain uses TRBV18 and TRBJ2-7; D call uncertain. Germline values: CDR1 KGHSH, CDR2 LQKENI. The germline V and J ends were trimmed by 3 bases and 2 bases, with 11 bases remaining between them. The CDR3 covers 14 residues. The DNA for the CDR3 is TGTGCCAGCTCACCCTGGACCGTCACCTACGAGCAGTACTTC. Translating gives CASSPWTVTYEQYF. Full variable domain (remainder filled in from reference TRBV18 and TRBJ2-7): NAGVMQNPRHLVRRRGQEARLRCSPMKGHSHVYWYRQLPEEGLKFMVYLQKENIIDESGMPKERFSAEFPKEGPSILRIQQVVRGDSAAYFCASSPWTVTYEQYFGPGTRLTVT.

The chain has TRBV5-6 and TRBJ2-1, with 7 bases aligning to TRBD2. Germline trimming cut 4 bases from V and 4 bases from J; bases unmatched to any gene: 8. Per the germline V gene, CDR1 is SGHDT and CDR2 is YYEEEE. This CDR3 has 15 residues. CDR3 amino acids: CASSPPGLPYNEQFF. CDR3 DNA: TGTGCCAGCAGCCCCCCGGGACTACCTTACAATGAGCAGTTCTTC.

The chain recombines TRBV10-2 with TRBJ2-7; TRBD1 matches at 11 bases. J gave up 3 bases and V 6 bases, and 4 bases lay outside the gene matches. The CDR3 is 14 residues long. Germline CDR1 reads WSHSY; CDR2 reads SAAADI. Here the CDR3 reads CASRGQGGVYEQYF. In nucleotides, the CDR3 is TGCGCCAGCAGGGGACAGGGGGGAGTCTACGAGCAGTACTTC.

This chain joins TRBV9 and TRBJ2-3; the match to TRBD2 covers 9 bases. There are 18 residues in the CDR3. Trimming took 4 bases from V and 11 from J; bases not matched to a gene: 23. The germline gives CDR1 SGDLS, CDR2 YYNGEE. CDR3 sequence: CASSPSPGTSSSGNKQYF. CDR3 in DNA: TGTGCCAGCAGCCCAAGCCCTGGGACTAGCTCCTCAGGCAATAAGCAGTATTTT.

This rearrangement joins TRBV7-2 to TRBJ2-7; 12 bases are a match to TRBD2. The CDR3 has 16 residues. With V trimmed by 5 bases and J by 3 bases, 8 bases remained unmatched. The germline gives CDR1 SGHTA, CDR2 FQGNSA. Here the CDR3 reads CASSPQPSGRGYEQYF. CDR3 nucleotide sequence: TGTGCCAGCAGCCCTCAACCTAGCGGGAGGGGCTACGAGCAGTACTTC.

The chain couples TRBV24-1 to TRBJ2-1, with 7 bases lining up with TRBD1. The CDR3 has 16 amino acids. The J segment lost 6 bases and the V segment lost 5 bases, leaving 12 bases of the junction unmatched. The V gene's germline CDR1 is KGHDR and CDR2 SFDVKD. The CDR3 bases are TGTGCCACCAGTGCCCAAGGGGGCACCCTGCGCAATGAGCAGTTCTTC. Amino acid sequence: CATSAQGGTLRNEQFF.

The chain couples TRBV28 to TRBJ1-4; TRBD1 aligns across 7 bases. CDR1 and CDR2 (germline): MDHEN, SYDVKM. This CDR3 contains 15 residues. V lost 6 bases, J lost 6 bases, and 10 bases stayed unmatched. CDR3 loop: CASRQDRVGDEKLFF. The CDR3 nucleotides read TGTGCCAGCAGACAAGACAGGGTAGGGGATGAAAAACTGTTTTTT. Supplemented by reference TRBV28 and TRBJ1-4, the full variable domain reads DVKVTQSSRYLVKRTGEKVFLECVQDMDHENMFWYRQDPGLGLRLIYFSYDVKMKEKGDIPEGYSVSREKKERFSLILESASTNQTSMYLCASRQDRVGDEKLFFGSGTQLSVL.

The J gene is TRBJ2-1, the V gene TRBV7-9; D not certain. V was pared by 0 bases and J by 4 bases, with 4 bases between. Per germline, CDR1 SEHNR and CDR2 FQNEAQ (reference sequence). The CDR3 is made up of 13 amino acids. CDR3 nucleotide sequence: TGTGCCAGCAGCTTAGCGCTGTACAATGAGCAGTTCTTC. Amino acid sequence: CASSLALYNEQFF.

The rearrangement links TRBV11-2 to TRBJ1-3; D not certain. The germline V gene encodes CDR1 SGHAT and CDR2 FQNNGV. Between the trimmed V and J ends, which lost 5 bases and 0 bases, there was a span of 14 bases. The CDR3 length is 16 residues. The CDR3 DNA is TGTGCCAGCAGCACGCGGACGGCGAGCTCTGGAAACACCATATATTTT. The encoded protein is CASSTRTASSGNTIYF.